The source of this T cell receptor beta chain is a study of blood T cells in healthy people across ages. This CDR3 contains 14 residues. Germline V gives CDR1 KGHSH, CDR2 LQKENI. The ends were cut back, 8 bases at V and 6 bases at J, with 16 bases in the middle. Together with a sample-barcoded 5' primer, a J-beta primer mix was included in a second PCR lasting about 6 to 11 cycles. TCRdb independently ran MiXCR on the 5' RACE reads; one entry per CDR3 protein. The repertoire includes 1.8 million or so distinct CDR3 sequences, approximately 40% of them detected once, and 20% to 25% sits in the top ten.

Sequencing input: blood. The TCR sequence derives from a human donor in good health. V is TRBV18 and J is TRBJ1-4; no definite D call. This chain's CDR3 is CASLSGEMDEKLFF. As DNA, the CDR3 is TGTGCCAGCCTGAGCGGGGAGATGGATGAAAAACTGTTTTTT.